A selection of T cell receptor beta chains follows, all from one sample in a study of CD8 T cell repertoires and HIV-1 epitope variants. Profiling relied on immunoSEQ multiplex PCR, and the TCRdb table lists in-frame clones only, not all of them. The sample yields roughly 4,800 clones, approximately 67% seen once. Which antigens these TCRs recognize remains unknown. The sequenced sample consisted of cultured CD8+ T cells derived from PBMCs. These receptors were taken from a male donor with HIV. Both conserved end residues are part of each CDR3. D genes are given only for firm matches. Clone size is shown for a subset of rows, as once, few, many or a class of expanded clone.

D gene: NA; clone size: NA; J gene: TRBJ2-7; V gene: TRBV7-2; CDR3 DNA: TGTGCCAGCAGCCCCTCCGCGGCCTACGAGCAGTACTTC; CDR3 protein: CASSPSAAYEQYF
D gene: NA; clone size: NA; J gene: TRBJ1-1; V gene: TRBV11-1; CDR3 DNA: TGTGCCAGCAGCCCCCAGGCGATCCCGAACACTGAAGCTTTCTTT; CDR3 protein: CASSPQAIPNTEAFF
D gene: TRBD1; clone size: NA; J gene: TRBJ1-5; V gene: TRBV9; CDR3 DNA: TGTGCCAGCAGCGTAGATTCGACAGGGGGAGGTCAGCCCCAGCATTTT; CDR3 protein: CASSVDSTGGGQPQHF
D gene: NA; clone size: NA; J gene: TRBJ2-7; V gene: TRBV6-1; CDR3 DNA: TGTGCCAGCAGTGAAGCGCGGAAAGGGTACGAGCAGTACTTC; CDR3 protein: CASSEARKGYEQYF
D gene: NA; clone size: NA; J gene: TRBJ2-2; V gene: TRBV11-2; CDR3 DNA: TGTGCCAGCAGCGTAACAGCGAACACCGGGGAGCTGTTTTTT; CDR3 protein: CASSVTANTGELFF
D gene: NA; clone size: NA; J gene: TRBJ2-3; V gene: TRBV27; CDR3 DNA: TGTGCCAGCAGTTTATCCTCAGCCCGAGGGGATACGCAGTATTTT; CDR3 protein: CASSLSSARGDTQYF
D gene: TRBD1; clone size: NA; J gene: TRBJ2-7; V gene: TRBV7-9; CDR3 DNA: TGTGCCAGCACCACTTGGGACAGATACGAGCAGTACTTC; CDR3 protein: CASTTWDRYEQYF
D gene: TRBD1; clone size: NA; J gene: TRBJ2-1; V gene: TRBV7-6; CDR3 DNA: TGTGCCAGCAGCTTTCCCCGGGACAGGGGCCTAAGCTCCTACAATGAGCAGTTCTTC; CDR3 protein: CASSFPRDRGLSSYNEQFF
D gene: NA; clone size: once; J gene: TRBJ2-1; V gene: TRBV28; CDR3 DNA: TGTGCCAGTAATTTAATCGGGCCGCACAATGAGCAGTTCTTC; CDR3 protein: CASNLIGPHNEQFF
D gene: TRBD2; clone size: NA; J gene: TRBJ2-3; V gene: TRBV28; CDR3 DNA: TGTGCCAGCAGTTCGGGACTAGCGACAGATACGCAGTATTTT; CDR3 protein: CASSSGLATDTQYF
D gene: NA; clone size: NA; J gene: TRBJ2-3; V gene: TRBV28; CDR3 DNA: TGTGCCAGCAGACGCGGGACTTACTACACAGATACGCAGTATTTT; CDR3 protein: CASRRGTYYTDTQYF
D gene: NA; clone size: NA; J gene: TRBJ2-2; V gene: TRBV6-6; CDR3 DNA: TGTGCCAGCAGTGATCCACCCCTGAGTGCCGGGGAGCTGTTTTTT; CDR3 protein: CASSDPPLSAGELFF
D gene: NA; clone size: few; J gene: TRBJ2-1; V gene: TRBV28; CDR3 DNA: TGTGCCAGCAGTGGGGACCGACTCAATGAGCAGTTCTTC; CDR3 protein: CASSGDRLNEQFF
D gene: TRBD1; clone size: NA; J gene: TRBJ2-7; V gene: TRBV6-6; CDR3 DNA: TGTGCCAGCAGATCGACAGGGGGTGGCGAGCAGTACTTC; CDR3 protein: CASRSTGGGEQYF
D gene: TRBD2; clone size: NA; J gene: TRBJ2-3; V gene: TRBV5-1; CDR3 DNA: TGCGCCAGCAGCGCACGACTAGCGGGAGGGGCCCCAGATACGCAGTATTTT; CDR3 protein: CASSARLAGGAPDTQYF
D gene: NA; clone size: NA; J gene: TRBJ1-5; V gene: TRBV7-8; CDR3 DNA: TGTGCCAGCAGTCTTACCCAGGTCGGGGCAGGGCAGCCCCAGCATTTT; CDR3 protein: CASSLTQVGAGQPQHF
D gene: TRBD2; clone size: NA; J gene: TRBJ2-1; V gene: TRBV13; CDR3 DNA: TGTGCCAGCAGCTTCCTGGCTAGCGGGGGGGCGGTTCAAGGTGAGCAGTTCTTC; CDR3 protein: CASSFLASGGAVQGEQFF
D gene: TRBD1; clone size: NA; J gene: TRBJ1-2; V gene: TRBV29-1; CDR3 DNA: TGCAGCGTTAGCGGAATGGACAGGGAAGGTGGGGTCGGTATTGACTATGGCTACACCTTC; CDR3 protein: CSVSGMDREGGVGIDYGYTF
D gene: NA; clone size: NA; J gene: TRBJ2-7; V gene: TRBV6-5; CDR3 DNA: TGTGCCAGCAGCCCGAGGGGCTCCTACGAGCAGTACTTC; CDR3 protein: CASSPRGSYEQYF
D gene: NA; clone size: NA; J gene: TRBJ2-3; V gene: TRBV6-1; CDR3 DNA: TGTGCCAGCTCGGGGACGTACACAGATACGCAGTATTTT; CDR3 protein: CASSGTYTDTQYF
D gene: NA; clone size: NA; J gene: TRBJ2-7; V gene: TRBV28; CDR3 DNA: TGTGCCAGCAGTTTAGAGGGCCAGTCCCCCTACGAGCAGTACTTC; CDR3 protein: CASSLEGQSPYEQYF
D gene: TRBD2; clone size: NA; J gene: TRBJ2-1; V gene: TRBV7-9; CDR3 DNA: TGTGCCAGCAGCTTAATAGCGGGGGGTGGCTCCTACAATGAGCAGTTCTTC; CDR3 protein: CASSLIAGGGSYNEQFF
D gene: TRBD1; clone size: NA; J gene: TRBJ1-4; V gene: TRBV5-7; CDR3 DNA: TGTGCCAGTTCCCCGAGGGGGCATTCTGAAAAACTGTTTTTT; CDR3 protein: CASSPRGHSEKLFF
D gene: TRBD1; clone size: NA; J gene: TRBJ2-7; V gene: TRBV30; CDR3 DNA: TGTGCCTGGCTAAAGGGACAGGGACAATACGAGCAGTACTTC; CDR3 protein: CAWLKGQGQYEQYF
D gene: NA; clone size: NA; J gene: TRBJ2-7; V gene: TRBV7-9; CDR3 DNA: TGTGCCAGCAGCTTGGTGTTCAGTCAAGCAGCCCACGAGCAGTACTTC; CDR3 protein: CASSLVFSQAAHEQYF
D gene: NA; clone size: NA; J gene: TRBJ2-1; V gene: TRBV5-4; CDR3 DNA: TGCGCCAGCAGCCAAGCCCCCCTACCACTAGATCTAGATGAGCAGTTCTTC; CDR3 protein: CASSQAPLPLDLDEQFF
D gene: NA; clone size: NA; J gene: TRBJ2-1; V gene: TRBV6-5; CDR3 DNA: TGTGCCAGCAGTTACTCAGGGTCGGGAAATGAGCAGTTCTTC; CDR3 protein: CASSYSGSGNEQFF
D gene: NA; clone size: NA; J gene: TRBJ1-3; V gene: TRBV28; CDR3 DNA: TGTGCCAGCAGTCCCATAAACACCTCTGGAAACACCATATATTTT; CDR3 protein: CASSPINTSGNTIYF
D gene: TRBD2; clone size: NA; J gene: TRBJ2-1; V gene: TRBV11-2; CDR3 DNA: TGTGCCAGCAGCTTAGGGTCGGGAGGGCCGAACAATGAGCAGTTCTTC; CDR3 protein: CASSLGSGGPNNEQFF
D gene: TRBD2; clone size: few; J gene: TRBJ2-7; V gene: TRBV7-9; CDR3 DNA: TGTGCCAGCAGCTCACAAACTAGCGAGCGCTCCTACGAGCAGTACTTC; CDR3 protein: CASSSQTSERSYEQYF
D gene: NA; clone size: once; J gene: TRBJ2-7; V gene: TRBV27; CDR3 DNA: TGTGCCAGCAGTTTCCGGACAGAAATCTACGAGCAGTACTTC; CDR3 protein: CASSFRTEIYEQYF
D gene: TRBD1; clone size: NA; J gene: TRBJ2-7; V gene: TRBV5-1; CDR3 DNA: TGCGCCAGCAGCTTGGGGACAGGGGAGTTGGAGCAGTACTTC; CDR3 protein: CASSLGTGELEQYF